The 20 T cell receptor beta chains listed next were all sequenced from one sample in a study of CD8+ T cells in alopecia areata. cDNA reverse transcribed from extracted RNA served as the sequencing template. The table came from immunoSEQ multiplex PCR; TCRdb's copy has only in-frame clones and leaves some out. The sample has some 200,000 clones, 60% to 70% seen once. The treatment denotes: oral pan-JAK inhibitor, 5-10 mg twice daily. The sequencing used CD4+ T cells sorted from blood, collected at week 4, from a patient treated with tofacitinib. Receptor source: a human donor with alopecia areata.

The chain employs TRBV4-1 and TRBJ1-5, with a weak D call TRBD1 (5 bases). The CDR3 is made up of 17 amino acids. CDR1 and CDR2 from the germline V gene are MGHRA and YSYEKL. The V gene lost 5 bases and the J gene lost 0 bases, with 17 bases spanning the gap. The CDR3 nucleotides read TGCGCCAGCAGCGCCCGACAGTTTTTCAATAGCAATCAGCCCCAGCATTTT. Its protein is CASSARQFFNSNQPQHF.

The chain links TRBV30 to TRBJ1-2; no reliable D call. The V and J ends lost 2 bases and 8 bases respectively, with 12 bases between them. Germline V lookup: CDR1 GTSNPN, CDR2 SVGIG (reference sequence). The CDR3 has 12 amino acids. CDR3: CAWSTVPGGYTF. The CDR3 bases are TGTGCCTGGAGTACGGTGCCCGGGGGCTACACCTTC.

The chain links TRBV2 to TRBJ1-1; TRBD1 aligns across 8 bases. CDR1 and CDR2 from the germline V gene are SNHLY and FYNNEI. J lost 6 bases, V lost 6 bases, and 6 bases had no gene match. The length of the CDR3 is 13 residues. The CDR3 spells CASSAGTGAEAFF. CDR3 bases: TGTGCCAGCAGCGCCGGGACAGGCGCTGAAGCTTTCTTT.

The chain joins TRBV6-5 to TRBJ1-2, with TRBD1 as a possible D gene (5 bases). The length of the CDR3 is 11 residues. V lost 6 bases, J lost 8 bases, and 10 bases lay in between. Per germline, CDR1 MNHEY and CDR2 SVGAGI. The CDR3 sequence is CASSLGQGYTF. The CDR3 region has the DNA TGTGCCAGCAGCCTTGGACAAGGCTACACCTTC.

This chain uses TRBV30 with TRBJ1-4; D remains unclear. This CDR3 is 12 amino acids long. The germline CDR1 and CDR2 sequences are GTSNPN and SVGIG (reference sequence). The germline V and J ends were trimmed by 1 base and 5 bases, with 5 bases remaining between them. The CDR3 spells CAWSAGNEKLFF. For the CDR3, the DNA is TGTGCCTGGAGTGCGGGGAATGAAAAACTGTTTTTT. The variable domain in full, completed from reference TRBV30 and TRBJ1-4, reads SQTIHQWPATLVQPVGSPLSLECTVEGTSNPNLYWYRQAAGRGLQLLFYSVGIGQISSEVPQNLSASRPQDRQFILSSKKLLLSDSGFYLCAWSAGNEKLFFGSGTQLSVL.

This clone is a singleton in its sample. The chain couples TRBV6-6 to TRBJ2-7, with D tentatively TRBD2 (5 bases). CDR3 length: 13 residues. Per the germline V gene, CDR1 is MNHNY and CDR2 is SVGAGI (reference sequence). V was cut by 7 bases and J by 5 bases, with 15 bases left in between. The CDR3 DNA reads as TGTGCCAGCACGCTTTCGGGGTACGACGAGCAGTACTTC. The encoded protein is CASTLSGYDEQYF.

The chain employs TRBV27 and TRBJ2-2, with 7 bases fitting TRBD2. The V and J ends lost 5 bases and 7 bases, in that order; junction bases with no gene match: 10. The CDR3 runs 15 residues. The V gene's germline CDR1 is MNHEY and CDR2 SMNVEV (reference sequence). In DNA form, the CDR3 reads TGTGCCAGCAGTAAAGGCCAGCGGGGAAACGGGGAGCTGTTTTTT. It codes for CASSKGQRGNGELFF.

The rearrangement uses TRBV7-2 and TRBJ2-3; tentatively, D is TRBD1 (6 bases). CDR3 length: 14 amino acids. Trimming removed 3 bases at V and 6 bases at J, with 13 bases between. Germline CDR1 and CDR2: SGHTA and FQGNSA. The CDR3 nucleotides are TGTGCCAGCAGCTTCCCTACAGGGCCGGATACGCAGTATTTT. This sequence encodes CASSFPTGPDTQYF.

The V gene is TRBV7-2, the J gene TRBJ2-7; D not certain. Germline-derived CDR1 and CDR2 are SGHTA and FQGNSA. Trimming left V 1 base short and J 2 bases short, with 9 bases between. The CDR3 extends over 14 amino acids. Here the CDR3 reads CASSLVRVPYEQYF. The DNA for the CDR3 is TGTGCCAGCAGCTTAGTAAGGGTACCCTACGAGCAGTACTTC. Full variable domain (remainder filled in from reference TRBV7-2 and TRBJ2-7): GAGVSQSPSNKVTEKGKDVELRCDPISGHTALYWYRQSLGQGLEFLIYFQGNSAPDKSGLPSDRFSAERTGGSVSTLTIQRTQQEDSAVYLCASSLVRVPYEQYFGPGTRLTVT.

The chain is built from TRBV5-1 and TRBJ1-5, with no clear D. The V end lost 4 bases, the J end lost 3 bases, and 8 bases lay between the germline ends. The germline V gene has CDR1 SGHRS and CDR2 YFSETQ. This CDR3 has 13 residues. The chain's CDR3 is CASSPSLNQPQHF. CDR3 sequence (DNA): TGCGCCAGCAGCCCCTCGCTCAATCAGCCCCAGCATTTT.

The gene calls are TRBV14 and TRBJ1-1; no firm D call. Germline V CDR1 and CDR2: SGHDN, FVKESK. This CDR3 is 12 amino acids long. V was shortened by 7 bases and J by 4 bases, with 10 bases between the two germline ends. The CDR3 region is CASTGWSTEAFF. CDR3 bases: TGTGCCAGCACCGGGTGGAGCACTGAAGCTTTCTTT.

This chain links TRBV6-5 with TRBJ1-1; D uncertain. Trimming cost V 0 bases and J 1 base, with 9 bases left between them. The CDR3 is 15 amino acids. Germline V gene lookup returns CDR1 MNHEY and CDR2 SVGAGI. The CDR3: CASSYSRDQNTEAFF. CDR3 nucleotides: TGTGCCAGCAGTTACTCGAGAGATCAGAACACTGAAGCTTTCTTT.

CDR3 in DNA: TGTGCCAGCAGTCGCACCGGGACAGGGGGTCAGCCCCAGCATTTT. Translated: CASSRTGTGGQPQHF. The chain couples TRBV6-5 to TRBJ1-5; 11 bases agree with TRBD1. This CDR3 has 15 residues. Germline lookup yields CDR1 MNHEY and CDR2 SVGAGI. V was pared by 5 bases and J by 6 bases, with 6 bases of the junction left unmatched.

This clone came up a few times. The chain uses TRBV5-1 and TRBJ2-1; D remains ambiguous. V dropped 0 bases and J dropped 5 bases, with 15 bases sitting between them. This CDR3 is built from 16 residues. CDR1 is SGHRS, CDR2 YFSETQ, per germline. CDR3 in DNA: TGCGCCAGCAGCTTGGAGGCAGCGAGGAGTAACAATGAGCAGTTCTTC. This codes for CASSLEAARSNNEQFF. Full variable domain (outside the CDR3, taken from reference TRBV5-1 and TRBJ2-1): KAGVTQTPRYLIKTRGQQVTLSCSPISGHRSVSWYQQTPGQGLQFLFEYFSETQRNKGNFPGRFSGRQFSNSRSEMNVSTLELGDSALYLCASSLEAARSNNEQFFGPGTRLTVL.

Only a few counts were recorded for this clone. The CDR3 region has the DNA TGTGCCAGTAGTTCCGGGGGTCCGGTCACCGGGGAGCTGTTTTTT. Translation gives CASSSGGPVTGELFF. The V and J genes are TRBV19 and TRBJ2-2; D is possibly TRBD2 (6 bases). The CDR3 covers 15 residues. The V end lost 5 bases, the J end lost 4 bases, and 14 bases lay between the germline ends. CDR1 and CDR2 (germline): LNHDA, SQIVND (reference sequence). The full variable domain, rest sourced from reference TRBV19 and TRBJ2-2, is DGGITQSPKYLFRKEGQNVTLSCEQNLNHDAMYWYRQDPGQGLRLIYYSQIVNDFQKGDIAEGYSVSREKKESFPLTVTSAQKNPTAFYLCASSSGGPVTGELFFGEGSRLTVL.

The V call is TRBV9, the J call TRBJ2-7; the D is unclear. V shed 5 bases and J shed 2 bases, with 17 bases lying between them. The CDR3 has 15 amino acids. The germline gives CDR1 SGDLS, CDR2 YYNGEE. The CDR3 region is CASRTKGHSAYEQYF. CDR3 bases: TGTGCCAGCAGAACCAAAGGGCATTCCGCCTACGAGCAGTACTTC.

The rearrangement links TRBV14 to TRBJ1-1, with D unresolved. The CDR3 has 13 residues. Trimming removed 1 base at V and 7 bases at J, with 10 bases between. CDR1 and CDR2 (germline): SGHDN, FVKESK. The CDR3 region has the DNA TGTGCCAGCAGCCAAGCCCTAGGATTTGAAGCTTTCTTT. It translates to CASSQALGFEAFF.

The chain employs TRBV29-1 and TRBJ2-7, with D hard to call. Per the germline V gene, CDR1 is SQVTM and CDR2 is ANQGSEA. This CDR3 spans 13 amino acids. Deletions cut 6 bases from V and 0 bases from J, with 12 bases between. The CDR3, as DNA: TGCAGCGTACGAGGCAGGAACTCCTACGAGCAGTACTTC. Protein: CSVRGRNSYEQYF.

This clone was recorded a few times. This rearrangement joins TRBV7-2 to TRBJ1-2; D unresolved. The V end was cut by 2 bases, the J end by 4 bases, with 17 bases between. The CDR3 contains 16 residues. CDR1 SGHTA and CDR2 FQGNSA come from the germline V gene. In DNA form, the CDR3 reads TGTGCCAGCAGCTTAAGTCTGGACGGTCGGAGCTATGGCTACACCTTC. Translated, it gives CASSLSLDGRSYGYTF.

This clone was picked up a small number of times. The gene calls are TRBV25-1 and TRBJ2-5; 9 nucleotides line up with TRBD2. J gave up 5 bases and V 2 bases, and 9 bases lay outside the gene matches. Per the germline V gene, CDR1 is MGHDK and CDR2 is SYGVNS. CDR3 length equals 16 residues. The CDR3 DNA follows: TGTGCCAGCAGTGAAGGCGCGGGGGGGATCCCGGAGACCCAGTACTTC. Protein: CASSEGAGGIPETQYF.